This TCR beta chain was sequenced during a study of blood T cell repertoires in COVID-19. Study overall: T cells, B-cell-depleted T cells, or PBMCs supplied cDNA or gDNA.

Only in-frame clones appear in the TCRdb table, and some are missing; sequencing was by immunoSEQ multiplex PCR. The sample has 86,000 or so clones, roughly 86% seen once. The source is a man aged 45 to 65 with active or convalescent COVID-19. The sample taken for sequencing was peripheral blood.

CDR3 coding DNA: TGCAGCGTGGAGGACGGCATGAACACTGAAGCTTTCTTT. This codes for CSVEDGMNTEAFF. The genes are TRBV29-1 and TRBJ1-1; D is uncertain. V dropped 6 bases and J dropped 0 bases, with 11 bases sitting between them. The CDR3 is 13 residues long. Per the germline V gene, CDR1 is SQVTM and CDR2 is ANQGSEA. The whole variable domain, remainder taken from reference TRBV29-1 and TRBJ1-1, is SAVISQKPSRDICQRGTSLTIQCQVDSQVTMMFWYRQQPGQSLTLIATANQGSEATYESGFVIDKFPISRPNLTFSTLTVSNMSPEDSSIYLCSVEDGMNTEAFFGQGTRLTVV.